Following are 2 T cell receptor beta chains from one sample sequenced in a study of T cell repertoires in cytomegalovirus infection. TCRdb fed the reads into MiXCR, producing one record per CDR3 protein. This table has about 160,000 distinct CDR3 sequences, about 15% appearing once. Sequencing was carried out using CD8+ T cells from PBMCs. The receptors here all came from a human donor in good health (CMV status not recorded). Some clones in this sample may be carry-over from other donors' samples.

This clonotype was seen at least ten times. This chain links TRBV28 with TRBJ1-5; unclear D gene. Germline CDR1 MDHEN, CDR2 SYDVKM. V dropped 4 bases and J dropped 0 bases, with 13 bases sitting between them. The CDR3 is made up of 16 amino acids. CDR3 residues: CASSSWTDYSNQPQHF. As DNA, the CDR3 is TGTGCCAGCAGTTCCTGGACGGACTATAGCAATCAGCCCCAGCATTTT.

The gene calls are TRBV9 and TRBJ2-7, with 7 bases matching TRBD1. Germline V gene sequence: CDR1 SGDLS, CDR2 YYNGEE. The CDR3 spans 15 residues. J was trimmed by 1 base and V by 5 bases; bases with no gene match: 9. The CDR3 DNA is TGTGCCAGCAGTGGTAGCTGGACAGGATCCTACGAGCAGTACTTC. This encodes CASSGSWTGSYEQYF.